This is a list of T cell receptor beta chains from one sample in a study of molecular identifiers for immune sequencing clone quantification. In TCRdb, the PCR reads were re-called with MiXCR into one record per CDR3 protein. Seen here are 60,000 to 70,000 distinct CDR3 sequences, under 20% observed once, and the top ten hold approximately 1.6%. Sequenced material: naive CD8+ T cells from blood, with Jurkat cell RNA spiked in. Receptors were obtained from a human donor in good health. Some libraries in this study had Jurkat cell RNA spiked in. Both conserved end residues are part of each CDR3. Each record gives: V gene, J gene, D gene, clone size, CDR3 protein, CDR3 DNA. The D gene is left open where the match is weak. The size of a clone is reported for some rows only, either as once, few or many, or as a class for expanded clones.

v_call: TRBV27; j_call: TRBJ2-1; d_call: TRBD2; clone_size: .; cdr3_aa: CASSHHRQGGRGINEQFF; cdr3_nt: TGTGCCAGCAGCCACCATCGCCAGGGCGGGAGAGGCATCAATGAGCAGTTCTTC
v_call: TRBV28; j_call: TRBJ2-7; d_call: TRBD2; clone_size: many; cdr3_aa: CASSVLAGDLYEQYF; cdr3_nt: TGTGCCAGCAGCGTACTAGCGGGGGACCTCTACGAGCAGTACTTC
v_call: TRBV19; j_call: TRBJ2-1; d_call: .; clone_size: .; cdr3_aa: CASSIEGRINEQFF; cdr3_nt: TGTGCCAGTAGTATAGAGGGACGGATCAATGAGCAGTTCTTC
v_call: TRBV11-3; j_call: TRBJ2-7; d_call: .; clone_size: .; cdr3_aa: CASGLLDYSAEQYF; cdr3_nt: TGTGCCAGCGGCTTGCTGGACTACAGTGCCGAGCAGTACTTC
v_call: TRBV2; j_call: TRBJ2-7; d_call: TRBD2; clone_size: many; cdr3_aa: CASSPSPGLAVTYEQYF; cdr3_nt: TGTGCCAGCAGTCCTTCCCCGGGACTAGCGGTGACCTACGAGCAGTACTTC
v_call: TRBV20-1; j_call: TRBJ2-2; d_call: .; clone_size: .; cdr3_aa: CSAPTENTGELFF; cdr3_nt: TGCAGTGCTCCCACAGAGAACACCGGGGAGCTGTTTTTT
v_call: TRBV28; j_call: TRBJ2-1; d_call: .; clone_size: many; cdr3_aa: CASSLSPGLPPEQFF; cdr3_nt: TGTGCCAGCAGTTTAAGCCCCGGCTTGCCCCCTGAGCAGTTCTTC
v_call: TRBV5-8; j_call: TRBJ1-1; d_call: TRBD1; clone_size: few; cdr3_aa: CASSLAETGVMNTEAFF; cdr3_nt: TGTGCCAGCAGCTTGGCCGAGACAGGGGTTATGAACACTGAAGCTTTCTTT
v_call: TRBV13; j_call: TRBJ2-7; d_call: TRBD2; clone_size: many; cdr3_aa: CASSWGLAPYEQYF; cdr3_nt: TGTGCCAGCAGCTGGGGACTAGCGCCCTACGAGCAGTACTTC
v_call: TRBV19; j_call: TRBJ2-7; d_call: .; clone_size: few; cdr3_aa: CASSILGTSSYEQYF; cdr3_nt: TGTGCCAGTAGTATTCTAGGCACGAGCTCCTACGAGCAGTACTTC
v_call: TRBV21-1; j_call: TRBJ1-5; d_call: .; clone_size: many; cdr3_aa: CASSPGQGYRGPQHF; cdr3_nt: TGTGCCAGCAGTCCGGGACAGGGCTACAGAGGACCCCAGCATTTT
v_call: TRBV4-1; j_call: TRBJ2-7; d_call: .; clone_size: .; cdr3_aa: CASSLEDRTEQYF; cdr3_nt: TGCGCCAGCAGCCTAGAAGACAGAACCGAGCAGTACTTC
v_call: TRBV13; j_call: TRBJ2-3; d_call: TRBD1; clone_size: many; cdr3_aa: CASSSDRDRFTDTQYF; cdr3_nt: TGTGCCAGCAGCTCCGACCGGGACAGGTTTACAGATACGCAGTATTTT
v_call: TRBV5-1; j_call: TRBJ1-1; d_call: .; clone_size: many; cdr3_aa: CASSLNPMAGRQTEAFF; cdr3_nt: TGCGCCAGCAGCTTAAACCCTATGGCAGGGCGGCAGACTGAAGCTTTCTTT
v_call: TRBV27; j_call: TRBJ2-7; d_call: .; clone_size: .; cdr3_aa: CASSRTPGSYEQYF; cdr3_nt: TGTGCCAGCAGCCGTACCCCAGGCTCCTACGAGCAGTACTTC
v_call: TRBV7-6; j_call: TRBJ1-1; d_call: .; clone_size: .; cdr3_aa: CASSLAIGLNTEAFF; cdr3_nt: TGTGCCAGCAGCTTAGCTATAGGCTTGAACACTGAAGCTTTCTTT
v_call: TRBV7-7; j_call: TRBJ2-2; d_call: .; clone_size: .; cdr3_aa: CASSSGGAVGYTGELFF; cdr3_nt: TGTGCCAGCAGTTCAGGGGGGGCCGTCGGGTACACCGGGGAGCTGTTTTTT